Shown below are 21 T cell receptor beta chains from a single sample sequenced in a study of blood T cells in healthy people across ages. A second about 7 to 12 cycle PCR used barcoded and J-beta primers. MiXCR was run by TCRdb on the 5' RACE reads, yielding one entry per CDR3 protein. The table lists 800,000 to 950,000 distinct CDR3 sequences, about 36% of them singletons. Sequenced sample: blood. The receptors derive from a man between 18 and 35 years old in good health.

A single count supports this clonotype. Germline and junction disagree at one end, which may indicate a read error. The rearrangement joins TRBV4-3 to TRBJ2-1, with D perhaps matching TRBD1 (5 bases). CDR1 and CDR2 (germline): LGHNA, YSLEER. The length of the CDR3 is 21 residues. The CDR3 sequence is CASSQEQRQLGRAPSYNERFF. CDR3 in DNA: TGCGCCAGCAGCCAAGAACAACGACAACTGGGGCGAGCCCCCTCCTACAATGAGCGGTTCTTC.

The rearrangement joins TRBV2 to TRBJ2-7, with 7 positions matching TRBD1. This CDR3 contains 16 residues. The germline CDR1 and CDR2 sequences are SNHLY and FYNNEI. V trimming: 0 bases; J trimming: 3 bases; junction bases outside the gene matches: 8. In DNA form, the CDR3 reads TGTGCCAGCAGTGAAGCGACCGGGACAGAAGGCTACGAGCAGTACTTC. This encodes CASSEATGTEGYEQYF.

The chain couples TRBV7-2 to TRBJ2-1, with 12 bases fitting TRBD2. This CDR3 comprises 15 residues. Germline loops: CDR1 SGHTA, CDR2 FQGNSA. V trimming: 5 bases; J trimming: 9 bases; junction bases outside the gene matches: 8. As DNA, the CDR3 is TGTGCCAGCAGCGGGGCTAGCGGGGGGGCGCGTGAGCAGTTCTTC. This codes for CASSGASGGAREQFF.

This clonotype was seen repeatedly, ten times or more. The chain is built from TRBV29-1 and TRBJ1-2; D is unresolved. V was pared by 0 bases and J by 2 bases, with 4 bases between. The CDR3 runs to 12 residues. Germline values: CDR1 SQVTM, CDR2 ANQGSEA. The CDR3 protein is CSVEDRNYGYTF. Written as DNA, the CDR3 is TGCAGCGTTGAAGACCGGAACTATGGCTACACCTTC.

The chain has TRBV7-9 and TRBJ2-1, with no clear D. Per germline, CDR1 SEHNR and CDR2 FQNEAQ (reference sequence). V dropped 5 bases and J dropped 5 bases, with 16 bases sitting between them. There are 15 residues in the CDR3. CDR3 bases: TGTGCCAGCAGCCCGCCTCTGCTGGGTCACAATGAGCAGTTCTTC. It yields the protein CASSPPLLGHNEQFF.

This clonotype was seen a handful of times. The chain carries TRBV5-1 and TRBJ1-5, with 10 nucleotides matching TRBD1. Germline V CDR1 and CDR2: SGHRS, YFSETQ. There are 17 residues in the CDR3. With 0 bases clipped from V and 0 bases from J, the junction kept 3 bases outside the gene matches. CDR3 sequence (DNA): TGCGCCAGCAGCTTGGACGGACAGGGGGTTAGCAATCAGCCCCAGCATTTT. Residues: CASSLDGQGVSNQPQHF. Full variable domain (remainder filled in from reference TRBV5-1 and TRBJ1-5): KAGVTQTPRYLIKTRGQQVTLSCSPISGHRSVSWYQQTPGQGLQFLFEYFSETQRNKGNFPGRFSGRQFSNSRSEMNVSTLELGDSALYLCASSLDGQGVSNQPQHFGDGTRLSIL.

CDR3 amino acids: CASSPTDLFLYEQYF. CDR3 sequence (DNA): TGTGCCAGCAGCCCGACGGACTTATTCCTCTACGAGCAGTACTTC. The rearrangement joins TRBV14 to TRBJ2-7; D possibly corresponds to TRBD2 (5 bases). The CDR3 is 15 amino acids. CDR1 is SGHDN, CDR2 FVKESK, per germline. V dropped 4 bases and J dropped 3 bases, with 16 bases sitting between them.

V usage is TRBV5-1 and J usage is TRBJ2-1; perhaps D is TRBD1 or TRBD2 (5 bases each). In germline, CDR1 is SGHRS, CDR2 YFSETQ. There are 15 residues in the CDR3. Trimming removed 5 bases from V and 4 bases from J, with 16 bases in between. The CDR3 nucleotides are TGCGCCAGCAGTTCTAGGGGACCCGAATACAATGAGCAGTTCTTC. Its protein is CASSSRGPEYNEQFF.

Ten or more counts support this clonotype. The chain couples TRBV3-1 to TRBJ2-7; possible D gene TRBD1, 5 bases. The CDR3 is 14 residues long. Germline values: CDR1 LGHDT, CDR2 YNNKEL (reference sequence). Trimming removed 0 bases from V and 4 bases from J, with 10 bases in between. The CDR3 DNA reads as TGTGCCAGCAGCCAAGAAGGGTCAGGGTACGAGCAGTACTTC. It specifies CASSQEGSGYEQYF.

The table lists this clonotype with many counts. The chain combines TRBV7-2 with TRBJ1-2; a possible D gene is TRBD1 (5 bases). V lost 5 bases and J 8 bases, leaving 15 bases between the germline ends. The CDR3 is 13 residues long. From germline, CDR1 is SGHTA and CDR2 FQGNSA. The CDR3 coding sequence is TGTGCCAGCAGCGGACGACAGAAGGACGGCTACACCTTC. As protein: CASSGRQKDGYTF.

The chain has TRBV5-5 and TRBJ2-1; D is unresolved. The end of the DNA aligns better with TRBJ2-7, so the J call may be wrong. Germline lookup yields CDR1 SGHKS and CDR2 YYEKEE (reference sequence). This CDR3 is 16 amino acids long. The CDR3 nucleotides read TGTGCCAGCAGCGTCACTGCGGCCAGTCCCTACAATGAGCAGTACTTC. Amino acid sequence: CASSVTAASPYNEQYF.

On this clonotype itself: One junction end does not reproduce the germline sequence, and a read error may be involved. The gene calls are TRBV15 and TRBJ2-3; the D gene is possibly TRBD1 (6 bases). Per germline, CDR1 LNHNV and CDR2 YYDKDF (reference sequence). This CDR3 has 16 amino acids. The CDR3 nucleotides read TGTGCCACCAGCAGAGATGAAACAGGGAAAGGAGATACGCGGTATTTT. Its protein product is CATSRDETGKGDTRYF.

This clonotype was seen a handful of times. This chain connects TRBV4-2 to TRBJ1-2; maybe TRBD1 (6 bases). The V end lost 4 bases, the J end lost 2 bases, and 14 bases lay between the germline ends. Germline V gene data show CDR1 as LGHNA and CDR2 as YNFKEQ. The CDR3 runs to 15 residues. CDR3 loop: CASSLSDRLNYGYTF. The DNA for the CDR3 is TGTGCCAGCAGCCTATCTGACAGGTTGAACTATGGCTACACCTTC.

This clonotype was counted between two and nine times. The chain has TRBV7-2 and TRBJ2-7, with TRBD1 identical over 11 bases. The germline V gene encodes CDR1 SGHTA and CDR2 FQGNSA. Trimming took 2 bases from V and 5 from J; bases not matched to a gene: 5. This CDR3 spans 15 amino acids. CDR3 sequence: CASSLRDRGSHEQYF. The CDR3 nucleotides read TGTGCCAGCAGCTTACGGGACAGGGGGTCCCACGAGCAGTACTTC.

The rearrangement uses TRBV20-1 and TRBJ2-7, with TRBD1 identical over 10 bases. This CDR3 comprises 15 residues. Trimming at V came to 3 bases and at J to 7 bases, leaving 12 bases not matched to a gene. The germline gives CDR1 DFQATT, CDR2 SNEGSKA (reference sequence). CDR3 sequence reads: CSASIPGQGTSEQYF. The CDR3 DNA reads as TGCAGTGCTAGCATACCGGGACAGGGGACTAGTGAGCAGTACTTC.

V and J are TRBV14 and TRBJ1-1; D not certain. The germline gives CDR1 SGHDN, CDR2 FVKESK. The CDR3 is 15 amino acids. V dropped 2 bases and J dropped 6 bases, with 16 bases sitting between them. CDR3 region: CASSQLRFSQPEAFF. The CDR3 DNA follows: TGTGCCAGCAGCCAACTTCGGTTTAGTCAACCTGAAGCTTTCTTT. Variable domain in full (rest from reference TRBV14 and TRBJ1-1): EAGVTQFPSHSVIEKGQTVTLRCDPISGHDNLYWYRRVMGKEIKFLLHFVKESKQDESGMPNNRFLAERTGGTYSTLKVQPAELEDSGVYFCASSQLRFSQPEAFFGQGTRLTVV.

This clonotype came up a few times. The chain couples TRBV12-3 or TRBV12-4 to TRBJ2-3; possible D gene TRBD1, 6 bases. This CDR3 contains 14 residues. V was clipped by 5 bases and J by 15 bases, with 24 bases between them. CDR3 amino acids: CASSLSVGADVQYF. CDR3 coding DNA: TGTGCCAGCAGTCTCTCCGTGGGGGCAGATGTGCAATATTTT.

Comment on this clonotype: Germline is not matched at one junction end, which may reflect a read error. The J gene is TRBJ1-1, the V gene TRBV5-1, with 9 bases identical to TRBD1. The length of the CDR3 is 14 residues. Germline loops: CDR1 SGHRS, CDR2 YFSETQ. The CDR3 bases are TGCGCCAGCAGCTGGACAGGGGCCAACACTAAAGCTTTCTTT. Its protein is CASSWTGANTKAFF.

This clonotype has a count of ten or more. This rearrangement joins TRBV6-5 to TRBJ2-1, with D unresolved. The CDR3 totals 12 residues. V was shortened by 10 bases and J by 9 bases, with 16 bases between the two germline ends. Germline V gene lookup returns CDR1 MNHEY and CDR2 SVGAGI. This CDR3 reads CATRPTAGEQFF. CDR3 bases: TGTGCCACCAGACCTACAGCTGGTGAGCAGTTCTTC.

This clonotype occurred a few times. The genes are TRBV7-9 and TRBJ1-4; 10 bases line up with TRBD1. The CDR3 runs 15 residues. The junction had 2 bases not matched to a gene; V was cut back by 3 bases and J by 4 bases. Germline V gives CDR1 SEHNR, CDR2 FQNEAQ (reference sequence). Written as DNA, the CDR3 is TGTGCCAGCAGCTTTAGGACAGGGGGTAATGAAAAACTGTTTTTT. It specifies CASSFRTGGNEKLFF. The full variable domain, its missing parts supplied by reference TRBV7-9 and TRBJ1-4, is DTGVSQNPRHKITKRGQNVTFRCDPISEHNRLYWYRQTLGQGPEFLTYFQNEAQLEKSRLLSDRFSAERPKGSFSTLEIQRTEQGDSAMYLCASSFRTGGNEKLFFGSGTQLSVL.

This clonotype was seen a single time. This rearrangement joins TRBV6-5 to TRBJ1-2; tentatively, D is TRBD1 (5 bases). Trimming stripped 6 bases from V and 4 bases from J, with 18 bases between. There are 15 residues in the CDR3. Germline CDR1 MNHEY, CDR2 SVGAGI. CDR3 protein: CASSPILGQGYGYTF. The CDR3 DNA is TGTGCCAGCAGCCCGATTTTGGGGCAGGGCTATGGCTACACCTTC.